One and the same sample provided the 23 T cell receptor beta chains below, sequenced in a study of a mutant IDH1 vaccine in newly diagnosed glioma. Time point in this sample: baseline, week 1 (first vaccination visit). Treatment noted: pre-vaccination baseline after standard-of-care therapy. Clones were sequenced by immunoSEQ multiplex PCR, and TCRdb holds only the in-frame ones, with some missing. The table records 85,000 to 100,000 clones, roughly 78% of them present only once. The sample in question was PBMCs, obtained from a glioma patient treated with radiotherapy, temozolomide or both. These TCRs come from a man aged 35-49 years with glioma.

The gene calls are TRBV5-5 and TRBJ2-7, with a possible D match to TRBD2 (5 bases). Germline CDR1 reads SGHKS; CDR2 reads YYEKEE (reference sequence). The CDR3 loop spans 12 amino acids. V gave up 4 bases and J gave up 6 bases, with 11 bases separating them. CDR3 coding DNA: TGTGCCAGCAGCCCTGGGAGAGGCGAGCAGTACTTC. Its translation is CASSPGRGEQYF.

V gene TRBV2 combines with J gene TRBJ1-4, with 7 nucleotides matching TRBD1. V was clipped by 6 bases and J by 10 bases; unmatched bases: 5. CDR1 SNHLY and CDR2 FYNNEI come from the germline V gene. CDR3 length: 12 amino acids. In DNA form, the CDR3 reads TGTGCCAGCAGGCTGACAGGGTTAAAACTGTTTTTT. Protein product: CASRLTGLKLFF. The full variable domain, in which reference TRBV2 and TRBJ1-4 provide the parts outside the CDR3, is EPEVTQTPSHQVTQMGQEVILRCVPISNHLYFYWYRQILGQKVEFLVSFYNNEISEKSEIFDDQFSVERPDGSNFTLKIRSTKLEDSAMYFCASRLTGLKLFFGSGTQLSVL.

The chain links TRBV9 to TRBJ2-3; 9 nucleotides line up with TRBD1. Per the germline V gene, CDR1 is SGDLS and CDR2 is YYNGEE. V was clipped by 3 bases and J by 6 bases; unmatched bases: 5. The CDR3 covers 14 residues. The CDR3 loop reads CASSGGQGYDTQYF. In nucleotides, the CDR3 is TGTGCCAGCAGCGGGGGACAGGGATACGATACGCAGTATTTT.

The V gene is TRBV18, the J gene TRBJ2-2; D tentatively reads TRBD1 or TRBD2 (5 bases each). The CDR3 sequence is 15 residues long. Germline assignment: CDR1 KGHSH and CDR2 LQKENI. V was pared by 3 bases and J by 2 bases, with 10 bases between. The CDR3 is CASSPQGPNTGELFF. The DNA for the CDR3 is TGTGCCAGCTCACCTCAGGGACCTAACACCGGGGAGCTGTTTTTT.

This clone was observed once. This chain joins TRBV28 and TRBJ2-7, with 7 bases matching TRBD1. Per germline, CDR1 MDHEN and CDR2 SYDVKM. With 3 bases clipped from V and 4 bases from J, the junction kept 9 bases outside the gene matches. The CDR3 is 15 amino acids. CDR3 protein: CASSLTGINGYEQYF. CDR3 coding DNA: TGTGCCAGCAGTTTGACAGGGATTAATGGATACGAGCAGTACTTC.

CDR3: CASSLSFAGQTYEQYF. CDR3 in DNA: TGTGCCAGCAGTTTAAGTTTTGCAGGCCAGACCTACGAGCAGTACTTC. This sequence joins TRBV28 and TRBJ2-7; D gene ambiguous. The V end lost 2 bases, the J end lost 2 bases, and 16 bases lay between the germline ends. This CDR3 spans 16 amino acids. The V gene's germline CDR1 is MDHEN and CDR2 SYDVKM. Using reference TRBV28 and TRBJ2-7 for the parts outside the CDR3, the full variable domain is DVKVTQSSRYLVKRTGEKVFLECVQDMDHENMFWYRQDPGLGLRLIYFSYDVKMKEKGDIPEGYSVSREKKERFSLILESASTNQTSMYLCASSLSFAGQTYEQYFGPGTRLTVT.

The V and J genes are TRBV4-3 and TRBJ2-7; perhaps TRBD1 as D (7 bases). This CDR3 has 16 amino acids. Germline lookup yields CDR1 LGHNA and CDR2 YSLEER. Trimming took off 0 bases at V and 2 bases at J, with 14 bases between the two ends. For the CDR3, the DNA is TGCGCCAGCAGCCAAGAGGGGGGACAGACTCCCTACGAGCAGTACTTC. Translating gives CASSQEGGQTPYEQYF.

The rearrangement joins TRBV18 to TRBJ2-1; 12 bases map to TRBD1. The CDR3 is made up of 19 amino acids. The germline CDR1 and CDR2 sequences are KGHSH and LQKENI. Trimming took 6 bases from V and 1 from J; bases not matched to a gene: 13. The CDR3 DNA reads TGTGCCAGCTCCCTCCGGGACAGGGGGCCGCTATCATCCTACAATGAGCAGTTCTTC. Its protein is CASSLRDRGPLSSYNEQFF.

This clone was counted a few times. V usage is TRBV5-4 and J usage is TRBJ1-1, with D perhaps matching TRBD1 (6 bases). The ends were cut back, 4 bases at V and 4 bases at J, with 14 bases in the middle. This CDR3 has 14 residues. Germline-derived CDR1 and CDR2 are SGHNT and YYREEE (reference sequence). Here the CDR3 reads CASSPGTLGTEAFF. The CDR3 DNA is TGTGCCAGCAGCCCCGGGACATTGGGCACTGAAGCTTTCTTT.

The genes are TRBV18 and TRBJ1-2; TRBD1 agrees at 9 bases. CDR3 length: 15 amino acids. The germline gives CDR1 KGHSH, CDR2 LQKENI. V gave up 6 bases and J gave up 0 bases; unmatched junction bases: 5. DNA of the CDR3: TGTGCCAGCTCCGGGACAGGGCTGGCTAACTATGGCTACACCTTC. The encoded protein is CASSGTGLANYGYTF. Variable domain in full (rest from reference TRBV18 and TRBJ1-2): NAGVMQNPRHLVRRRGQEARLRCSPMKGHSHVYWYRQLPEEGLKFMVYLQKENIIDESGMPKERFSAEFPKEGPSILRIQQVVRGDSAAYFCASSGTGLANYGYTFGSGTRLTVV.

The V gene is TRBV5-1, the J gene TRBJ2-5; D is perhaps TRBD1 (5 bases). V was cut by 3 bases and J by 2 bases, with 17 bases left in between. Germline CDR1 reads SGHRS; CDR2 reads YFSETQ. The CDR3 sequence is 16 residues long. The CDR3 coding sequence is TGCGCCAGCAGCTGGGGCAGGTGGAACTCTCAAGAGACCCAGTACTTC. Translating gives CASSWGRWNSQETQYF. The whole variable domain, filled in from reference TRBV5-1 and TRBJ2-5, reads KAGVTQTPRYLIKTRGQQVTLSCSPISGHRSVSWYQQTPGQGLQFLFEYFSETQRNKGNFPGRFSGRQFSNSRSEMNVSTLELGDSALYLCASSWGRWNSQETQYFGPGTRLLVL.

CDR3 sequence (DNA): TGTGCCAGCAGTTACAACAGGGCCGAGCAGTACTTC. Its protein is CASSYNRAEQYF. The chain joins TRBV6-6 to TRBJ2-7; a possible D gene is TRBD1 (6 bases). V was pared by 2 bases and J by 6 bases, with 8 bases between. This CDR3 spans 12 amino acids. CDR1 and CDR2 from the germline V gene are MNHNY and SVGAGI (reference sequence).

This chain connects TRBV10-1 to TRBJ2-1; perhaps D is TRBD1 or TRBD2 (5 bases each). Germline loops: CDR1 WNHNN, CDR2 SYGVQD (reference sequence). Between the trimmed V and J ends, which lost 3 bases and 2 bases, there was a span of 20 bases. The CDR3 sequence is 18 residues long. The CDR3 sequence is CASSDQYSGTAAYNEQFF. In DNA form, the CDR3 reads TGCGCCAGCAGTGACCAATACTCCGGGACCGCAGCCTACAATGAGCAGTTCTTC.

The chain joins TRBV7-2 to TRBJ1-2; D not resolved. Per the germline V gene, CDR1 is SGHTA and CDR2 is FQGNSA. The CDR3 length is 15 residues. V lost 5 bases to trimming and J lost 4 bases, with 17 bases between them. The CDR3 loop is CASSDAGRKTYGYTF. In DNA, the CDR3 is TGTGCCAGCAGCGACGCAGGCAGGAAGACCTATGGCTACACCTTC.

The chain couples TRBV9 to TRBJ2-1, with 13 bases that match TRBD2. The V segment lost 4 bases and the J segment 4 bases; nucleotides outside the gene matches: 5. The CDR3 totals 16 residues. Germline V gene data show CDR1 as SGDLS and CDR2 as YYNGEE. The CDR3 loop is CASSPGTSGTYNEQFF. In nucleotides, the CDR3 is TGTGCCAGCAGCCCCGGGACTAGCGGGACTTACAATGAGCAGTTCTTC.

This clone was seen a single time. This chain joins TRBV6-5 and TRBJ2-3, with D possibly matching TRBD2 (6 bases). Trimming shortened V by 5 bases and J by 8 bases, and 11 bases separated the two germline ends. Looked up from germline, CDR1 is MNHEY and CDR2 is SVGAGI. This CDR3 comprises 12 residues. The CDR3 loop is CASSRLGGTQYF. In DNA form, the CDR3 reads TGTGCCAGCAGTCGACTGGGAGGTACGCAGTATTTT.

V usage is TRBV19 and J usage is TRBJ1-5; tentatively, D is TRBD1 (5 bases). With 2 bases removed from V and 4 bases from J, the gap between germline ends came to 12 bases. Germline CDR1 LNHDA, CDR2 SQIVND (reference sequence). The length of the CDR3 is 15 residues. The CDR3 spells CASSISGIGNQPQHF. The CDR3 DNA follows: TGTGCCAGTAGTATATCAGGGATAGGAAATCAGCCCCAGCATTTT.

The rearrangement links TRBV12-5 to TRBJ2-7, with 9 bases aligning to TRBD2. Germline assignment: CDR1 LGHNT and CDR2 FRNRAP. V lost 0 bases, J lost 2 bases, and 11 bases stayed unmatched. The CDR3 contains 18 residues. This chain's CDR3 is CASGLVRASGAQTYEQYF. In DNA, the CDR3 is TGTGCTAGTGGTTTGGTTAGAGCTAGCGGGGCCCAAACCTACGAGCAGTACTTC. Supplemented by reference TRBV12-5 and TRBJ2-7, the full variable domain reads DARVTQTPRHKVTEMGQEVTMRCQPILGHNTVFWYRQTMMQGLELLAYFRNRAPLDDSGMPKDRFSAEMPDATLATLKIQPSEPRDSAVYFCASGLVRASGAQTYEQYFGPGTRLTVT.

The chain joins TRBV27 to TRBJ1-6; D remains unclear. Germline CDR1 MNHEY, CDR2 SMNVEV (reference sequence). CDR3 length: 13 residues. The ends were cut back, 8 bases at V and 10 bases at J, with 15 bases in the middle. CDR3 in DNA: TGTGCCAGCTGGTGGAGTCCGGTGTCACCCCTCCACTTT. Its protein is CASWWSPVSPLHF.

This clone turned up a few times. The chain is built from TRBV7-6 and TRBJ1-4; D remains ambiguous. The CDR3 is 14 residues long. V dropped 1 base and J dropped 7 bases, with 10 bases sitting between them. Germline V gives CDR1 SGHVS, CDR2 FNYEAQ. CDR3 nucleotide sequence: TGTGCCAGCAGCTTAGAGGGTCGGGGTGAAAAACTGTTTTTT. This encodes CASSLEGRGEKLFF.

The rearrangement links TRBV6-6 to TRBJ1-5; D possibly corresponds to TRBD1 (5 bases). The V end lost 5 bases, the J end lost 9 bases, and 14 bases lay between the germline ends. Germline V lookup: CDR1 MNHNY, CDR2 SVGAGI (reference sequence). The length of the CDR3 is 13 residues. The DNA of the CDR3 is TGTGCCAGCAGTCCGGGACGGTCGAGGCCCCAGCATTTT. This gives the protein CASSPGRSRPQHF.

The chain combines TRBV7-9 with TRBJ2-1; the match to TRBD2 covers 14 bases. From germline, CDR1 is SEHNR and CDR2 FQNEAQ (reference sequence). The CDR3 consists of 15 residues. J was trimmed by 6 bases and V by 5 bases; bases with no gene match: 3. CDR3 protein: CASSQTSGGANEQFF. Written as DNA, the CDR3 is TGTGCCAGCAGCCAGACTAGCGGGGGGGCCAATGAGCAGTTCTTC.

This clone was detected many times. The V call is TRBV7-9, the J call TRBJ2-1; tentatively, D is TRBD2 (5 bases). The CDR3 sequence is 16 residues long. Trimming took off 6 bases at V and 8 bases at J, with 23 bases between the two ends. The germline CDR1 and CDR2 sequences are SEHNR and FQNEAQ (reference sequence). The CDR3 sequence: CASRRERPPRTDEQFF. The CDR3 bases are TGTGCCAGCAGGCGCGAGCGGCCCCCCCGGACGGATGAGCAGTTCTTC. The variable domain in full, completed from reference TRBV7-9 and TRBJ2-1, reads DTGVSQNPRHKITKRGQNVTFRCDPISEHNRLYWYRQTLGQGPEFLTYFQNEAQLEKSRLLSDRFSAERPKGSFSTLEIQRTEQGDSAMYLCASRRERPPRTDEQFFGPGTRLTVL.